One and the same sample provided the 5 T cell receptor beta chains below, sequenced in a study of blood T cell repertoires in COVID-19. The table came from immunoSEQ multiplex PCR; TCRdb's copy has only in-frame clones and leaves some out. The sample holds some 87,000 clones, around 87% seen once. The sequenced sample was peripheral blood. The receptors stem from a human donor in a cohort sampled during active COVID-19.

The gene calls are TRBV5-1 and TRBJ2-3, with TRBD2 matching 11 bases. This CDR3 comprises 15 residues. V lost 3 bases to trimming and J lost 6 bases; unmatched junction nucleotides: 6. The V gene's germline CDR1 is SGHRS and CDR2 YFSETQ. As DNA, the CDR3 is TGCGCCAGCAGCTCGACTAGCGGGGTTCAGGATACGCAGTATTTT. Its translation is CASSSTSGVQDTQYF.

The V call is TRBV14, the J call TRBJ2-7, with D possibly TRBD1 on 5 matching bases. Trimming pared 2 bases from V and 2 bases from J, leaving 10 bases between. CDR1 is SGHDN, CDR2 FVKESK, per germline. CDR3 length equals 14 residues. The CDR3 protein is CASSQQGGTYEQYF. Written as DNA, the CDR3 is TGTGCCAGCAGCCAACAGGGCGGTACCTACGAGCAGTACTTC.

Here the CDR3 DNA reads TGTGCCAGCAGCTTAGGAGACCGGACAGGGGTCAGCGAGCAGTACTTC. It codes for CASSLGDRTGVSEQYF. The V and J genes are TRBV5-5 and TRBJ2-7; TRBD1 agrees at 9 bases. Germline V gene data show CDR1 as SGHKS and CDR2 as YYEKEE (reference sequence). The CDR3 is made up of 16 amino acids. V shed 2 bases, J shed 6 bases, and the junction held 12 bases outside the gene matches.

The chain links TRBV6-6 to TRBJ1-1; a weak D match, TRBD1 (6 bases). Germline CDR1 reads MNHNY; CDR2 reads SVGAGI (reference sequence). The CDR3 consists of 14 residues. Trimming took 6 bases from V and 5 from J, leaving 16 bases between them. CDR3 residues: CASRMPEGGTEAFF. The CDR3 nucleotides are TGTGCCAGCAGGATGCCCGAAGGGGGAACTGAAGCTTTCTTT.

This chain's CDR3 is CASSPGEGLGKLFF. The DNA for the CDR3 is TGCGCCAGCAGTCCGGGGGAAGGGTTAGGAAAACTGTTTTTT. The chain is built from TRBV5-1 and TRBJ1-4, with D maybe TRBD1 (5 bases). The CDR3 runs 14 residues. The germline V gene encodes CDR1 SGHRS and CDR2 YFSETQ. Between the trimmed V and J ends, which lost 5 bases and 10 bases, there was a span of 18 bases.